Listed here is a single TCR beta chain. This sample is drawn from a study of technical replicates of blood from a few donors. Generated by immunoSEQ multiplex PCR, the TCRdb table keeps only in-frame clones and is missing some. Counted here are roughly 56,000 clones, over 90% occurring once; the ten biggest clones make up roughly 3.1%. What was sequenced was PBMCs. This clonotype originated in a human donor in good health. Some clones in this sample may be carry-over from other donors' samples.

The chain's CDR3 is CASSLVLAGGRSYNEQFF. DNA for the CDR3: TGTGCCAGCAGCTTAGTCCTAGCGGGGGGGAGGTCCTACAATGAGCAGTTCTTC. This chain joins TRBV11-2 and TRBJ2-1, with TRBD2 matching 12 bases. The V segment lost 1 base and the J segment 1 base; nucleotides outside the gene matches: 5. Germline V lookup: CDR1 SGHAT, CDR2 FQNNGV. The CDR3 is 18 residues long.